This is a list of T cell receptor beta chains from one sample in a study of CD8 T cells in ankylosing spondylitis. TCRdb used MiXCR to reprocess the 5' RACE reads, holding one entry per CDR3 protein. The sample comprises a few hundred thousand distinct CDR3 sequences, about 15% of which are singletons, and about 0.94% rests with the top ten. The sample comprised blood, either unsorted or a sorted T cell fraction (not recorded which). These receptors were taken from a male donor with ankylosing spondylitis. Each CDR3 is given without its conserved first and last residue. Each record gives: V gene, J gene, D gene, CDR3 protein. A D gene is named only where the DNA matches it firmly.

TRBV20-1	TRBJ1-4	.	SASGVEKLF
TRBV11-2	TRBJ2-1	TRBD2	ASSSGTKYNEQF
TRBV4-1	TRBJ1-2	.	ASSQQEGYGYT
TRBV11-3	TRBJ2-2	.	ASSLATSTGELF
TRBV2	TRBJ1-2	TRBD1	ASRVRQGARGYT
TRBV10-3	TRBJ2-1	.	AISESSGAYNEQF
TRBV27	TRBJ2-7	TRBD2	ASPGGGSYSTYEQY
TRBV28	TRBJ2-7	.	ASSLPYHGSSYEQY
TRBV6-1	TRBJ1-2	.	ASRRGDTPNYGYT
TRBV4-1	TRBJ2-7	.	ASSPVPPYEQY
TRBV5-1	TRBJ1-4	.	ASSYGAEEEKLF
TRBV27	TRBJ1-5	.	ASSSVLGQPQH
TRBV7-3	TRBJ2-3	.	ASSLSERGTDTQY
TRBV7-9	TRBJ1-3	.	ASSLEGVLSGNTIY
TRBV27	TRBJ1-2	.	ASSTTGPTGNYGYT
TRBV6-1	TRBJ2-3	TRBD1	ASSPGQGGEADTQY
TRBV20-1	TRBJ1-5	.	SARTYPDSREPQH
TRBV6-6	TRBJ1-1	.	ASSYGMNTEAF
TRBV24-1	TRBJ2-2	.	ATSPSGAKNTGELF
TRBV11-2	TRBJ1-1	.	ASSLDGKGAGAF
TRBV7-9	TRBJ2-7	.	ASSLGDLYEQY
TRBV9	TRBJ2-5	.	ASSVDIWGDTQETQY
TRBV11-3	TRBJ2-1	.	ASSFSPFGENEQF
TRBV5-8	TRBJ2-3	.	ASSFVWGARTDTQY
TRBV12-3/TRBV12-4	TRBJ1-5	TRBD1	ASSDREYSNQPQH
TRBV12-3/TRBV12-4	TRBJ2-3	TRBD2	ACTRLAGSDTQY
TRBV20-1	TRBJ2-5	TRBD2	SASPRLAGGGQY
TRBV21-1	TRBJ1-3	.	ARKVGTRSGNTIY
TRBV6-1	TRBJ1-2	TRBD1	ASREDDRGDYGYT
TRBV7-8	TRBJ2-1	.	ASSSQALNEQF
TRBV3-1	TRBJ2-7	.	ASSREGRDSYEQY
TRBV12-3/TRBV12-4	TRBJ2-2	TRBD2	ASSPWTRATGELF
TRBV12-3/TRBV12-4	TRBJ1-1	TRBD1	ASSSGGDRALTEAF
TRBV11-1	TRBJ2-7	TRBD1	ASSRTGTGLLHAAYEQY
TRBV4-1	TRBJ2-3	TRBD2	ASSQTGLASDTQY
TRBV12-3/TRBV12-4	TRBJ2-1	TRBD2	ASSPRTSGRNEQF
TRBV9	TRBJ1-1	.	ASSASSGGAGTEAF
TRBV20-1	TRBJ1-4	.	SASGAGTEKLF
TRBV11-2	TRBJ2-4	TRBD2	ASSLESSGGGRNIQY
TRBV10-3	TRBJ2-1	.	ANPDVTNEQF
TRBV7-9	TRBJ1-1	TRBD1	ASRHTGGVNTEAF
TRBV6-1	TRBJ2-4	.	AIQGSLAKNIQY